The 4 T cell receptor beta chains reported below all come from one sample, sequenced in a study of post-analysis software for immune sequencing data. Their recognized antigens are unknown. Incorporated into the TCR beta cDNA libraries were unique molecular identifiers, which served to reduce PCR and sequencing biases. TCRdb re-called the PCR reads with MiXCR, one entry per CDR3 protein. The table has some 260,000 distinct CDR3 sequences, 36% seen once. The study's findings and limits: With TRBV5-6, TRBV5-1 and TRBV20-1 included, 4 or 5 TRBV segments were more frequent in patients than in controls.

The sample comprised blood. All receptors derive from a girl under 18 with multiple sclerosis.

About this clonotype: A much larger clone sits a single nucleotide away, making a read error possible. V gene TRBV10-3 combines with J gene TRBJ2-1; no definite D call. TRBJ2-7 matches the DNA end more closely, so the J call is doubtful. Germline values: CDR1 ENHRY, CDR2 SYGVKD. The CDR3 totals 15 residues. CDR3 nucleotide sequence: TGTGCCATCAGGACACCGTTAAGCTCCTACAATGAGCAGTACTTC. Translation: CAIRTPLSSYNEQYF.

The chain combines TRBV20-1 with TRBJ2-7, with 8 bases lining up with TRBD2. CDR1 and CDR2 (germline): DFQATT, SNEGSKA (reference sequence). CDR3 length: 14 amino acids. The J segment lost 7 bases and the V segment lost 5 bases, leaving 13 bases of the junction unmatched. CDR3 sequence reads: CSADPGLDSGEQYF. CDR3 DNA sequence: TGCAGTGCTGATCCGGGACTAGACAGCGGTGAGCAGTACTTC.

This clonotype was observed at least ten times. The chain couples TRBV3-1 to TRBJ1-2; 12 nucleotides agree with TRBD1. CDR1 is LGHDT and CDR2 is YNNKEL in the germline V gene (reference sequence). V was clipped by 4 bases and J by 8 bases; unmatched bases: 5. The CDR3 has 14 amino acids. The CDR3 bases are TGTGCCAGCAGCCGGGACAGGGGGCTAGGAGGCTACACCTTC. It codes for CASSRDRGLGGYTF.

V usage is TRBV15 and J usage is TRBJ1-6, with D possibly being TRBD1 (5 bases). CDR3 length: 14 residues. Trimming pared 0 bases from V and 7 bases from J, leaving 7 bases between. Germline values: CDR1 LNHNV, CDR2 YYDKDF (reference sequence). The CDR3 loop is CATSRDRGNSPLHF. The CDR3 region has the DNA TGTGCCACCAGCAGAGATCGGGGGAATTCACCCCTCCACTTT.